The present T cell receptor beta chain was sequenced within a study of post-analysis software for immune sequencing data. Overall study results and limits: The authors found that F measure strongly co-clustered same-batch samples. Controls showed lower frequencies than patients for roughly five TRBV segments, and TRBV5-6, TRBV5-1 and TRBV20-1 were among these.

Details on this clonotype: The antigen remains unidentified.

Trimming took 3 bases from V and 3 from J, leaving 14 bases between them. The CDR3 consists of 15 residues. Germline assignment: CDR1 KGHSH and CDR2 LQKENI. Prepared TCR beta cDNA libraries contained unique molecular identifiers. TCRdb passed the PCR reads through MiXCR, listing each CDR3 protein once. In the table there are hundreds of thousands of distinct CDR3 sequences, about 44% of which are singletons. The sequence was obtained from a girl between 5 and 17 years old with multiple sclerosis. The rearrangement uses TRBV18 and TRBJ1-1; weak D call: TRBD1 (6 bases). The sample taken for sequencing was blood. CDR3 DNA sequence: TGTGCCAGCTCACCCCATGGACAGCCGGACACTGAAGCTTTCTTT. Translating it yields CASSPHGQPDTEAFF.